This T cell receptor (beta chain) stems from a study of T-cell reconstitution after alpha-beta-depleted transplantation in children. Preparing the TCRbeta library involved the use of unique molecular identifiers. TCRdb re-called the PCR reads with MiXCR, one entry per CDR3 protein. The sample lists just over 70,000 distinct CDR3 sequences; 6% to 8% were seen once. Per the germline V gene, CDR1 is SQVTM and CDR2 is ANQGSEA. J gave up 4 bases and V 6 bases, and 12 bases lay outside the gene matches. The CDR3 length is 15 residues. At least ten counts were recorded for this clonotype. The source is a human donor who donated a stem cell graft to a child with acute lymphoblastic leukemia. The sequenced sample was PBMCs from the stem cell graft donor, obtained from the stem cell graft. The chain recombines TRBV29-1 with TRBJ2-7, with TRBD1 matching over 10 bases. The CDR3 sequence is CSVVTGTGDLYEQYF. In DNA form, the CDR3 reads TGCAGCGTCGTTACCGGGACAGGGGACTTGTACGAGCAGTACTTC.